A selection of T cell receptor beta chains follows, all from one sample in a study of blood T cell repertoires in COVID-19. TCRdb's table, derived via immunoSEQ multiplex PCR, lists solely in-frame clones and lacks some. Counted here are about 70,000 clones, around 88% occurring once; the ten biggest clones make up approximately 6.8%. The specimen sequenced was peripheral blood. These receptors were taken from a woman between 70 and 85 years old with acute or convalescent COVID-19. The CDR3 runs from the conserved cysteine through the conserved F or W. Fields, in order: CDR3 protein, J gene, V gene, D gene. A D gene is named only where the DNA matches it firmly.

CDR3 protein: CASSHTGTGVNEQFF; J gene: TRBJ2-1; V gene: TRBV3-1/TRBV3-2; D gene: TRBD1
CDR3 protein: CASSLPGGATGELFF; J gene: TRBJ2-2; V gene: TRBV5-1; D gene: TRBD2
CDR3 protein: CASSGSGQSHGYTF; J gene: TRBJ1-2; V gene: TRBV19; D gene: TRBD1
CDR3 protein: CASSMNGRGRGQPQHF; J gene: TRBJ1-5; V gene: TRBV19; D gene: TRBD1
CDR3 protein: CASSLPGTGVYEQYF; J gene: TRBJ2-7; V gene: TRBV5-6; D gene: TRBD1
CDR3 protein: CASSFQASYGYTF; J gene: TRBJ1-2; V gene: TRBV7-9; D gene: -
CDR3 protein: CASTLFPGHPTEAFF; J gene: TRBJ1-1; V gene: TRBV11-2; D gene: -
CDR3 protein: CSVETGDGYGYTF; J gene: TRBJ1-2; V gene: TRBV29-1; D gene: TRBD1
CDR3 protein: CASSPSGTDTQYF; J gene: TRBJ2-3; V gene: TRBV18; D gene: -
CDR3 protein: CASSQRLAGHVEQFF; J gene: TRBJ2-1; V gene: TRBV14; D gene: TRBD2
CDR3 protein: CASSLAAGRLYNEQFF; J gene: TRBJ2-1; V gene: TRBV7-8; D gene: -